Listed below are T cell receptor beta chains from one sample, sequenced in a study of early T cells in non-severe SARS-CoV-2 infection. TCRdb reprocessed the 5' RACE reads via MiXCR and lists one record per CDR3 protein. Of some 73,000 distinct CDR3 sequences listed, about 12% are singletons. Sequencing input: whole blood. The source is an adult who was a healthcare worker with PCR-confirmed SARS-CoV-2 infection or an uninfected control (not recorded which). Each CDR3 is given with its conserved first and last residue.

TRBV6-1,CASRRPGQGTYEQYF
TRBV7-9,CASSLGGALVYEQYF
TRBV9,CASSVQGADNIQYF
TRBV20-1,CSAREGLAGDTQYF
TRBV5-1,CASSLEGGTKNIQYF
TRBV11-2,CASSLTTSSYNEQFF
TRBV5-1,CASSLGTGANTEAFF
TRBV2,CASSSGLARSYNEQFF
TRBV6-2/TRBV6-3,CASRTSGVSYEQYF
TRBV6-6,CASRKGLAGLGDTQYF
TRBV11-2,CASSRQGSTNEKLFF
TRBV2,CASSSGTGTGELFF
TRBV20-1,CSASFGTAYNEQFF
TRBV27,CASSKKTSGRGHEQFF
TRBV18,CASSPQGSGSNTEAFF
TRBV24-1,CATSGPPSYNEQFF
TRBV27,CASNRGGIAFF
TRBV4-2,CASSHGTPRGTDTQYF
TRBV20-1,CSARDRATNEKLFF
TRBV27,CASSFVEGASYEQYF
TRBV3-1,CASSQGGAYGYTF
TRBV29-1,CSVRGLALGYEQYF
TRBV6-5,CASSYSGVNTEAFF
TRBV5-1,CASSWKLRATEAFF
TRBV24-1,CATKGQGNQPQHF
TRBV28,CASSSPTGGGGEQYF
TRBV20-1,CSAREASYEQYF
TRBV29-1,CSVEDRDSVLRQFF
TRBV12-3/TRBV12-4,CASSIFGDRLGPAYEQYF
TRBV14,CASSQLTGVNTEAFF
TRBV13,CASSTRLDPYYEQYF
TRBV7-9,CASAVGGGSTEAFF
TRBV29-1,CSAAQGTNTEAFF
TRBV4-2,CASSHPTVNEQFF
TRBV3-1,CASSPLLVGLETQYF
TRBV5-1,CASSLLKSGDGELFF
TRBV12-3/TRBV12-4,CASSNPQGTNEKLFF
TRBV11-2,CASSLVRGGTSGSSDTQYF
TRBV2,CASSGRTGVYNEQFF